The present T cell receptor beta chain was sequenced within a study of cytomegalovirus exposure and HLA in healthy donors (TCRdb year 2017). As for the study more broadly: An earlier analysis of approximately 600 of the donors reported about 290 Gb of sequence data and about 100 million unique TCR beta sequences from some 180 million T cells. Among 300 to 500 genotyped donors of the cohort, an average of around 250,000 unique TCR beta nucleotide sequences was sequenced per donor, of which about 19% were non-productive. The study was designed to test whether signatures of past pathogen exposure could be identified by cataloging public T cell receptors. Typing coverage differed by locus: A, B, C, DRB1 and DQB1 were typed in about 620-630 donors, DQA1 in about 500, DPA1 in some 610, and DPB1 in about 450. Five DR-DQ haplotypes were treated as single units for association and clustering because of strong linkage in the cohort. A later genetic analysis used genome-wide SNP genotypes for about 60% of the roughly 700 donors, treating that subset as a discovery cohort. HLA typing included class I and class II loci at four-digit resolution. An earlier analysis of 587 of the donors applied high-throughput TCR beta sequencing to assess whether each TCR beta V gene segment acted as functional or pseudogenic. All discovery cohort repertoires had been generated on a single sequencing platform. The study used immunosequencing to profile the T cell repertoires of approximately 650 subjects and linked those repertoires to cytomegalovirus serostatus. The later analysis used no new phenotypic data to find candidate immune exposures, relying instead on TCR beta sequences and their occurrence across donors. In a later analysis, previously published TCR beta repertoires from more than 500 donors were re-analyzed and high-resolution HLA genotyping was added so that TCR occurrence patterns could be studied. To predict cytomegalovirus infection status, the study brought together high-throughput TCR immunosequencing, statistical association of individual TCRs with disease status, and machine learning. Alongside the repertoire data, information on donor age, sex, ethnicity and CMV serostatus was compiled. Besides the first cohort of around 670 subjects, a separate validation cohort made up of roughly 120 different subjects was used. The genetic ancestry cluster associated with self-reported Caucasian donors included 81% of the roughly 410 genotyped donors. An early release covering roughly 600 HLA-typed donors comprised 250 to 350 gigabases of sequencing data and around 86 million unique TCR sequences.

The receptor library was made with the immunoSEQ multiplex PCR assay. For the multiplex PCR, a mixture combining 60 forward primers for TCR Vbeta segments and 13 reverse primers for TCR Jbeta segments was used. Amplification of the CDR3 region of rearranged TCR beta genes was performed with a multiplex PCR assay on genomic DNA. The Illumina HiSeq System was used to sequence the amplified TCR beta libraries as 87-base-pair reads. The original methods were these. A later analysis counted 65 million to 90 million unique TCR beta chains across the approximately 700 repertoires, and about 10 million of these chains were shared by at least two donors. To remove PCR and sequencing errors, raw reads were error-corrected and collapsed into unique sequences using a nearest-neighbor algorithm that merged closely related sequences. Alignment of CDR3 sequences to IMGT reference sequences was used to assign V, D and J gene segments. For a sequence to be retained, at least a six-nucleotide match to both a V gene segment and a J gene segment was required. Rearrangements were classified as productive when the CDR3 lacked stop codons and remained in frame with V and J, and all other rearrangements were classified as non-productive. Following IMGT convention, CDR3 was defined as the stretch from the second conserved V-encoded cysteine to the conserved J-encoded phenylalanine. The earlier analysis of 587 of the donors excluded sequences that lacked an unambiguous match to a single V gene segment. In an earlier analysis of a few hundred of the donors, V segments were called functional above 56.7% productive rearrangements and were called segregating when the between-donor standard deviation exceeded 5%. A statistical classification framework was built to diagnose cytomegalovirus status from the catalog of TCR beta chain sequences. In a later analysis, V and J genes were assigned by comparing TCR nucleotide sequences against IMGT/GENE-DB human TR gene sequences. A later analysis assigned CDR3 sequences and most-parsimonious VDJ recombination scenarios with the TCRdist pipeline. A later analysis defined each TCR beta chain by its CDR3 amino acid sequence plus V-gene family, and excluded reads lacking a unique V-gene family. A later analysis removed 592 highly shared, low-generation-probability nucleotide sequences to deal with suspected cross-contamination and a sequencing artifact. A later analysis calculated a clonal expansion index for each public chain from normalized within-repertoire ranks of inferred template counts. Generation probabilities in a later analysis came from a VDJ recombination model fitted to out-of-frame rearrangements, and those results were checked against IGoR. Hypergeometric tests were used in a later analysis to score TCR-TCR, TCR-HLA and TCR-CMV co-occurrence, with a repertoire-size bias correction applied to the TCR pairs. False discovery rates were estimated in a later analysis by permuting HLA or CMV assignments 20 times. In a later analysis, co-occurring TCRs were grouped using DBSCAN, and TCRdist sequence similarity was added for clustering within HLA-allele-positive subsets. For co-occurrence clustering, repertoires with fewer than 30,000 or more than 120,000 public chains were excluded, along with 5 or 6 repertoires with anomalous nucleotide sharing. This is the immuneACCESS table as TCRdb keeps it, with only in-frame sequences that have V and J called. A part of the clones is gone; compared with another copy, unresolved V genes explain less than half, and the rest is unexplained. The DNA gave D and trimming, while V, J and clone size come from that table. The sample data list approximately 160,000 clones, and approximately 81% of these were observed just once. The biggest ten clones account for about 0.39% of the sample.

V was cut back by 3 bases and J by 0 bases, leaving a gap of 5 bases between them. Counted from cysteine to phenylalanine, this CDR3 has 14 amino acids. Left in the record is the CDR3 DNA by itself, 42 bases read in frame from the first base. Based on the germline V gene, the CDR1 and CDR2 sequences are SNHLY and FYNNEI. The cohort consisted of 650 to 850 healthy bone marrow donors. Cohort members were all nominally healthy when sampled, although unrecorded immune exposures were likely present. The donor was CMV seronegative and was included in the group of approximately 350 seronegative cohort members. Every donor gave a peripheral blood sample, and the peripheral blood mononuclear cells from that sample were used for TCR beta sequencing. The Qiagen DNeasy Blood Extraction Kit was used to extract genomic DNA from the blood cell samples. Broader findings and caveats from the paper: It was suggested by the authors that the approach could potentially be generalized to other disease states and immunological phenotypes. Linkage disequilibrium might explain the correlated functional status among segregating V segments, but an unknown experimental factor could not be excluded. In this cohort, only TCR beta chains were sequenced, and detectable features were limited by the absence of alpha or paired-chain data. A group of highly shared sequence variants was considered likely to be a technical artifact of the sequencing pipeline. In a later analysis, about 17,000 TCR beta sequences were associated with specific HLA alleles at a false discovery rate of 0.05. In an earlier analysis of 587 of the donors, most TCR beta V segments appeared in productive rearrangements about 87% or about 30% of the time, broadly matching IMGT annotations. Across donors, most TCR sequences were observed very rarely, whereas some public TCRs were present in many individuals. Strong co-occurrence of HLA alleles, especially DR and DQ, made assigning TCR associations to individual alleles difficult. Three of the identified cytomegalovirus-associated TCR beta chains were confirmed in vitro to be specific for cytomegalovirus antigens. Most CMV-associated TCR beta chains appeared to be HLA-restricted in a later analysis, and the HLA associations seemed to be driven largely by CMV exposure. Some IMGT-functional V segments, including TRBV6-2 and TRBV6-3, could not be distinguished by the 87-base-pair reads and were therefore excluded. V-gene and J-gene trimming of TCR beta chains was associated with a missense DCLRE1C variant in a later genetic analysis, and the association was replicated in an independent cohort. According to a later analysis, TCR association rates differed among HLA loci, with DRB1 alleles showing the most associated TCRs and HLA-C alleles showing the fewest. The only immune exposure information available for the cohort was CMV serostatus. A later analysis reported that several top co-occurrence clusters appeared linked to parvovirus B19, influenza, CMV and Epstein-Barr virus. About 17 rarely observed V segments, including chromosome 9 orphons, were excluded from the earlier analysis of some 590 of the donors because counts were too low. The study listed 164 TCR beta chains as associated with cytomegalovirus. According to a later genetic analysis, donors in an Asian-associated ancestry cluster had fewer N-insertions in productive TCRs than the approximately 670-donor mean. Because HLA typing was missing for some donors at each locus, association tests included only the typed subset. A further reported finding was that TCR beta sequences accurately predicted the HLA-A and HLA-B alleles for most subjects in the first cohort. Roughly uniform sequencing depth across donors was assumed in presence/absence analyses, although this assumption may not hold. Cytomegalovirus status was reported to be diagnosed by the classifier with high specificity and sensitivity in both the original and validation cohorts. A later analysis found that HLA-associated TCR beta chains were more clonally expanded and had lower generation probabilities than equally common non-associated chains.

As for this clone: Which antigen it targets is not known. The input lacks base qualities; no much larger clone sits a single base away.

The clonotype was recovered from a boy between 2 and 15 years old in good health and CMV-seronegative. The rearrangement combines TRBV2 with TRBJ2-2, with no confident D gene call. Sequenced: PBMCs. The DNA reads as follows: TGTGCCAGCAGTGACAATCCGAACACCGGGGAGCTGTTTTTT. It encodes CASSDNPNTGELFF.